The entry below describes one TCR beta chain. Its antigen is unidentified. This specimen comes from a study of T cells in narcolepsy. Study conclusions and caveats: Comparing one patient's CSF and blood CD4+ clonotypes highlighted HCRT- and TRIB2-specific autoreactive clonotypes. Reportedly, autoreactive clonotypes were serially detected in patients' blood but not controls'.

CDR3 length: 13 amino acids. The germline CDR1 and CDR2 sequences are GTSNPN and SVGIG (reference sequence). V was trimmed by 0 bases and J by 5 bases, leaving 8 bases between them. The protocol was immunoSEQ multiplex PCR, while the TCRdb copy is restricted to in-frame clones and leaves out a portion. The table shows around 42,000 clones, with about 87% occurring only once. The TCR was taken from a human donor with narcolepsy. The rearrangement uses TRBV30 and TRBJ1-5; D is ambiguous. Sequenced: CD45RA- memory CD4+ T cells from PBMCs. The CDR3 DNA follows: TGTGCCTGGAGTGTAGCGGAGGATCAGCCCCAGCATTTT. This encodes CAWSVAEDQPQHF.